Shown below are 18 T cell receptor beta chains from a single sample sequenced in a study of blood T cell repertoires in COVID-19. Data came from immunoSEQ multiplex PCR; TCRdb stores just in-frame clones and leaves some out. This repertoire shows approximately 220,000 clones, 85% to 90% found once; its top ten account for approximately 3.5%. The sample consisted of PBMCs or T cells enriched from blood (not recorded which). These receptors were obtained from a woman in her late teens or twenties in a cohort exposed to, infected with or recovered from COVID-19 (not recorded which).

The rearrangement joins TRBV20-1 to TRBJ1-2, with TRBD1 matching 7 bases. V lost 3 bases, J lost 8 bases, and 9 bases stayed unmatched. The CDR3 runs 13 residues. Per the germline V gene, CDR1 is DFQATT and CDR2 is SNEGSKA (reference sequence). The CDR3 region has the DNA TGCAGTGCTAGTGATAACAGGGGAGTAGGCTACACCTTC. Translation gives CSASDNRGVGYTF.

This clone was recorded only once. The chain is built from TRBV28 and TRBJ2-5; 9 bases are shared with TRBD1. Germline values: CDR1 MDHEN, CDR2 SYDVKM. Trimming took 3 bases from V and 1 from J; bases not matched to a gene: 6. The CDR3 extends over 16 amino acids. CDR3 nucleotides: TGTGCCAGCAGTTTCGGGACAGGGTACCTCCAAGAGACCCAGTACTTC. Translated, it gives CASSFGTGYLQETQYF.

J is TRBJ2-2 and V is TRBV7-3; 8 nucleotides agree with TRBD2. Per germline, CDR1 SGHTA and CDR2 FQGTGA. This CDR3 region has 19 residues. The J segment lost 6 bases and the V segment lost 2 bases, leaving 17 bases of the junction unmatched. The CDR3 region is CASSLYGLASGQGSGELFF. Written as DNA, the CDR3 is TGTGCCAGCAGCTTATACGGACTAGCCTCCGGTCAGGGTTCCGGGGAGCTGTTTTTT.

The chain is built from TRBV5-6 and TRBJ2-7, with 7 bases matching TRBD2. Germline V lookup: CDR1 SGHDT, CDR2 YYEEEE. CDR3 length equals 15 residues. V lost 0 bases and J lost 0; bases outside the gene matches: 3. The CDR3 DNA sequence: TGTGCCAGCAGCTTGGTCCTAGCGGCCTCCTACGAGCAGTACTTC. It yields the protein CASSLVLAASYEQYF.

The J gene is TRBJ2-7, the V gene TRBV9; TRBD1 might be the D (8 bases). Germline CDR1 and CDR2: SGDLS and YYNGEE. With 0 bases removed from V and 3 bases from J, the gap between germline ends came to 16 bases. The CDR3 sequence is 16 residues long. CDR3 region: CASSVASGTGIYEQYF. As DNA, the CDR3 is TGTGCCAGCAGCGTAGCGAGCGGGACAGGAATCTACGAGCAGTACTTC.

The genes are TRBV14 and TRBJ1-4, with 7 bases fitting TRBD1. The CDR3 is 17 residues long. Looked up from germline, CDR1 is SGHDN and CDR2 is FVKESK. Trimming at V came to 4 bases and at J to 5 bases, leaving 13 bases not matched to a gene. The CDR3 loop is CASSPTGSEWANEKLFF. The DNA for the CDR3 is TGTGCCAGCAGCCCGACAGGGTCTGAGTGGGCAAATGAAAAACTGTTTTTT.

The J gene is TRBJ2-1, the V gene TRBV9; D remains unclear. Trimming removed 0 bases at V and 1 base at J, with 5 bases between. From germline, CDR1 is SGDLS and CDR2 YYNGEE. The CDR3 is 14 amino acids. The DNA of the CDR3 is TGTGCCAGCAGCGTAGTAGCTTCCTACAATGAGCAGTTCTTC. Translating it yields CASSVVASYNEQFF.

The chain links TRBV6-5 to TRBJ2-5, with 10 bases lining up with TRBD2. V dropped 2 bases and J dropped 5; count of bases not matched to a gene: 8. The CDR3 loop spans 16 amino acids. Germline V gene lookup returns CDR1 MNHEY and CDR2 SVGAGI. The DNA for the CDR3 is TGTGCCAGCAGTTACGGGCCCGGGACTAGCGACGAGACCCAGTACTTC. Its translation is CASSYGPGTSDETQYF.

The V call is TRBV7-2, the J call TRBJ2-1; TRBD1 matches at 7 bases. The CDR3 is 14 residues long. After removal of 4 bases from V and 9 bases from J, the junction contained 9 bases not matched to a gene. CDR1 is SGHTA, CDR2 FQGNSA, per germline. CDR3 DNA: TGTGCCAGCAGCTCTTATCAGGGGGTCGGTGAGCAGTTCTTC. Its translation is CASSSYQGVGEQFF.

This chain connects TRBV9 to TRBJ2-7; 8 nucleotides align to TRBD1. This CDR3 is built from 14 residues. Germline V gives CDR1 SGDLS, CDR2 YYNGEE. The trim removed 4 bases at V and 0 bases at J, leaving 3 bases unmatched. The CDR3 DNA sequence: TGTGCCAGCAGCACAGGACAGGGCTCCTACGAGCAGTACTTC. This sequence encodes CASSTGQGSYEQYF.

The rearrangement joins TRBV2 to TRBJ2-1; 9 bases are shared with TRBD2. Germline V gene sequence: CDR1 SNHLY, CDR2 FYNNEI. V lost 2 bases and J lost 13; bases outside the gene matches: 6. The CDR3 is 13 residues long. The CDR3 bases are TGTGCCAGCAGTGAATCGGTAGCGGGAGATCAGTTCTTC. It codes for CASSESVAGDQFF.

This rearrangement joins TRBV9 to TRBJ1-2, with 10 positions matching TRBD1. Unmatched junction bases numbered 8, after V lost 3 bases and J lost 6 bases. The germline V gene encodes CDR1 SGDLS and CDR2 YYNGEE. The CDR3 contains 15 residues. The CDR3 region has the DNA TGTGCCAGCAGCGGACGGACAGGGGGAGAGGATGGCTACACCTTC. Translating it yields CASSGRTGGEDGYTF.

This clone appeared a single time. DNA for the CDR3: TGTGCCAGCAGCACCGGGACAGGTGGGAACTATGGCTACACCTTC. This translates into CASSTGTGGNYGYTF. V gene TRBV9 combines with J gene TRBJ1-2; 8 bases fit TRBD1. The CDR3 has 15 amino acids. The ends lost 4 bases at V and 2 bases at J; junction bases unmatched: 7. Germline V gene lookup returns CDR1 SGDLS and CDR2 YYNGEE.

This clone was seen only once. The chain is built from TRBV5-1 and TRBJ2-5; no clear D gene. The CDR3 contains 15 residues. Trimming stripped 4 bases from V and 2 bases from J, with 15 bases between. Germline V gene data show CDR1 as SGHRS and CDR2 as YFSETQ. Written as DNA, the CDR3 is TGCGCCAGCAGCGACCCTACTACGGTACAAGAGACCCAGTACTTC. Amino acid sequence: CASSDPTTVQETQYF.

In DNA, the CDR3 is TGTGCCAGCAGCCCGGCATGCTCTGGCAGGGGTGATTATAGCAATCAGCCCCAGCATTTT. Translated, it gives CASSPACSGRGDYSNQPQHF. The chain uses TRBV3-1 (or the pseudogene TRBV3-2) and TRBJ1-5; possibly TRBD1 for D (6 bases). Trimming took off 4 bases at V and 0 bases at J, with 25 bases between the two ends. In germline, CDR1 is LGHDT, CDR2 YNNKEL (reference sequence). There are 20 residues in the CDR3.

This chain links TRBV6-6 with TRBJ2-5; D not certain. The CDR3 is 11 residues long. V was clipped by 5 bases and J by 5 bases, with 6 bases between them. Germline values: CDR1 MNHNY, CDR2 SVGAGI (reference sequence). CDR3 nucleotides: TGTGCCAGCAGTACCCGGGAGACCCAGTACTTC. It is translated as CASSTRETQYF.

The V gene is TRBV15, the J gene TRBJ2-7; tentatively, D is TRBD2 (6 bases). V lost 3 bases and J 0 bases, leaving 12 bases between the germline ends. The CDR3 runs 15 residues. Germline V gene data show CDR1 as LNHNV and CDR2 as YYDKDF (reference sequence). The DNA of the CDR3 is TGTGCCACCAGCAGCGGACACGGGAGCTCCTACGAGCAGTACTTC. Its translation is CATSSGHGSSYEQYF. Using reference TRBV15 and TRBJ2-7 for the parts outside the CDR3, the full variable domain is DAMVIQNPRYQVTQFGKPVTLSCSQTLNHNVMYWYQQKSSQAPKLLFHYYDKDFNNEADTPDNFQSRRPNTSFCFLDIRSPGLGDTAMYLCATSSGHGSSYEQYFGPGTRLTVT.

This chain links TRBV6-5 with TRBJ1-2, with 8 bases lining up with TRBD1. Germline assignment: CDR1 MNHEY and CDR2 SVGAGI. J lost 2 bases, V lost 10 bases, and 6 bases had no gene match. This CDR3 is built from 13 residues. CDR3 residues: CATQTGANYGYTF. The CDR3, as DNA: TGTGCCACCCAGACAGGGGCAAACTATGGCTACACCTTC.